This note documents a single TCR beta chain sequence. Both CD4+ and CD8+ T cells were negatively isolated, and TEMRA cells underwent FACS enrichment. V was clipped by 2 bases and J by 3 bases; unmatched bases: 6. CDR1 is MNHEY, CDR2 SVGAGI, per germline. This CDR3 has 17 residues. This entry comes from a study of CD8 T cells in Susac syndrome. Study in general: There were about six sequenced Susac syndrome patients with active disease and under ten in remission. Each patient with Susac syndrome, at the time of blood draw, was therapy-naive, on corticosteroids, or on intravenous immunoglobulin alone.

With random hexamers, reverse transcription was performed on roughly 0.5 to 1 ug of RNA. By means of immunoSEQ multiplex PCR, TCR beta CDR3 spanning 54 Vbeta and 13 Jbeta underwent amplification. MiXCR, applied by TCRdb to the immunoSEQ multiplex PCR reads, yields one record per CDR3 protein. The sample lists about 94,000 distinct CDR3 sequences; about 95% were seen once. This sequence was found in a human donor with Susac syndrome. The sequenced sample was CD4+ T cells from PBMCs. The V call is TRBV6-5, the J call TRBJ2-3, with 12 nucleotides matching TRBD2. CDR3 DNA: TGTGCCAGCAGTTACGGTCTAGCGGGGGGGCGAACAGATACGCAGTATTTT. Amino acid sequence: CASSYGLAGGRTDTQYF.